One TCR beta chain is described in this entry. The CDR3 totals 16 residues. V dropped 3 bases and J dropped 1 base, with 15 bases sitting between them. CDR1 LGHNA and CDR2 YNFKEQ come from the germline V gene. The data derive from a study of cytomegalovirus exposure and HLA in healthy donors. Study at large: HLA-typed donors contributed some 77 million unique TCRs, which were held in an early data release.

PCR amplification relied on 60 Vbeta primers (plus 13 Jbeta primers). Repertoires were generated with immunoSEQ multiplex PCR, while TCRdb's copy carries only in-frame clones and drops some. The table lists about 84,000 clones. The chain carries TRBV4-2 and TRBJ1-2, with a possible D match to TRBD1 (5 bases). Sequencing was performed on PBMCs. The TCR sequence derives from a man in his fifties or sixties in good health and CMV-seronegative. CDR3: CASSQPGTGDNYGYTF. CDR3 nucleotide sequence: TGTGCCAGCAGCCAGCCCGGGACGGGGGATAACTATGGCTACACCTTC.